One and the same sample provided the 23 T cell receptor beta chains below, sequenced in a study of blood T cell repertoires in COVID-19 (dated by TCRdb to the early 2020s). Preparation of the library involved the immunoSEQ multiplex PCR assay. In its TCRdb copy, this immuneACCESS table keeps in-frame sequences only and misses some clones. Where compared with another copy, unresolved V genes explain less than half of these, and the others have no known cause. This sample gives some 300,000 clones in total; 70% to 90% of them show up just once. The ten largest clones take up 1% of the sample. The source material was PBMCs or T cells enriched from blood (not recorded which). The receptors shown here come from a woman aged 30 to 39 who had recovered from COVID-19.

The CDR3 sequence is CASSQNSTNQPQHF. As DNA, the CDR3 is TGTGCCAGCAGCCAGAACAGCACCAATCAGCCCCAGCATTTT. The chain employs TRBV3-1 (or the pseudogene TRBV3-2) and TRBJ1-5; no firm D call. The V end lost 3 bases, the J end lost 3 bases, and 9 bases lay between the germline ends. CDR3 length: 14 amino acids. Germline CDR1 is LGHDT and CDR2 is YNNKEL (reference sequence).

The genes are TRBV5-4 and TRBJ1-4; 9 bases are a match to TRBD1. Germline V lookup: CDR1 SGHNT, CDR2 YYREEE (reference sequence). The CDR3 has 13 amino acids. After removal of 3 bases from V and 6 bases from J, the junction contained 0 bases not matched to a gene. The CDR3 sequence: CASSWDRDEKLFF. Written as DNA, the CDR3 is TGTGCCAGCAGCTGGGACAGGGATGAAAAACTGTTTTTT.

The chain carries TRBV28 and TRBJ1-2, with TRBD1 as a possible D gene (6 bases). The ends were cut back, 4 bases at V and 2 bases at J, with 23 bases in the middle. Per germline, CDR1 MDHEN and CDR2 SYDVKM. The CDR3 extends over 18 amino acids. The CDR3 DNA reads TGTGCCAGCAGTTCGCCAACAGGGAGGGGAATAGTAAACTATGGCTACACCTTC. The encoded protein is CASSSPTGRGIVNYGYTF.

V is TRBV28 and J is TRBJ2-7, with D possibly being TRBD1 (6 bases). Between the trimmed V and J ends, which lost 3 bases and 0 bases, there was a span of 12 bases. The CDR3 covers 15 residues. Germline V gene sequence: CDR1 MDHEN, CDR2 SYDVKM. The CDR3 DNA reads TGTGCCAGCAGTTTTTCTGGACAGCTCTCCTACGAGCAGTACTTC. It encodes CASSFSGQLSYEQYF.

This clone was counted between two and nine times. V usage is TRBV7-2 and J usage is TRBJ2-7, with 12 bases fitting TRBD1. Trimming took 3 bases from V and 9 from J; bases not matched to a gene: 6. The germline CDR1 and CDR2 sequences are SGHTA and FQGNSA. This CDR3 is 14 amino acids long. The CDR3 bases are TGTGCCAGCAGCTTCCGGGACAGGGGGCGCGCGCAGTACTTC. This gives the protein CASSFRDRGRAQYF.

J is TRBJ2-5 and V is TRBV7-9, with D possibly matching TRBD2 (5 bases). The germline V and J ends were trimmed by 8 bases and 1 base, with 11 bases remaining between them. Germline-derived CDR1 and CDR2 are SEHNR and FQNEAQ (reference sequence). The CDR3 loop spans 13 amino acids. The chain's CDR3 is CASCRGSQETQYF. The CDR3 DNA reads as TGTGCCAGCTGCCGGGGTTCCCAAGAGACCCAGTACTTC.

J is TRBJ2-2 and V is TRBV30; 7 bases are a match to TRBD1. Germline CDR1 GTSNPN, CDR2 SVGIG (reference sequence). V dropped 1 base and J dropped 2; count of bases not matched to a gene: 4. CDR3 length: 15 residues. The CDR3 bases are TGTGCCTGGAGTGATCGGGACAGTAACACCGGGGAGCTGTTTTTT. Translating it yields CAWSDRDSNTGELFF.

This chain joins TRBV6-5 and TRBJ1-5; D is unclear. CDR1 and CDR2 (germline): MNHEY, SVGAGI. This CDR3 has 13 amino acids. Trimming removed 0 bases at V and 7 bases at J, with 7 bases between. The CDR3 nucleotides read TGTGCCAGCAGTTACTCGACTGTCCAGCCCCAGCATTTT. It translates to CASSYSTVQPQHF.

This chain joins TRBV28 and TRBJ2-5; no clear D. CDR1 is MDHEN, CDR2 SYDVKM, per germline. V lost 2 bases and J lost 8, with 6 bases in between. The CDR3 contains 11 residues. The CDR3 reads CASSLSRTQYF. CDR3 sequence (DNA): TGTGCCAGCAGTTTAAGCCGCACCCAGTACTTC.

The genes are TRBV5-8 and TRBJ1-2; tentative D call: TRBD1 (6 bases). Germline lookup yields CDR1 SGHTS and CDR2 YDEGEE. The CDR3 loop spans 15 amino acids. V was trimmed by 4 bases and J by 4 bases, leaving 17 bases between them. The CDR3 DNA sequence: TGTGCCAGCAGCACCGGGACACGAAGCCCCTATGGCTACACCTTC. Protein product: CASSTGTRSPYGYTF. Complete variable domain (other parts from reference TRBV5-8 and TRBJ1-2): EAGVTQSPTHLIKTRGQQATLRCSPISGHTSVYWYQQALGLGLQFLLWYDEGEERNRGNFPPRFSGRQFPNYSSELNVNALELEDSALYLCASSTGTRSPYGYTFGSGTRLTVV.

CDR3 bases: TGCGCCACCTATCTTGGACATGAGGTTTCGAAAAAACTGTTTTTT. Translation: CATYLGHEVSKKLFF. The chain joins TRBV5-1 to TRBJ1-4, with a possible D match to TRBD1 (5 bases). The CDR3 contains 15 residues. Trimming pared 9 bases from V and 9 bases from J, leaving 24 bases between. The germline V gene has CDR1 SGHRS and CDR2 YFSETQ.

The chain employs TRBV5-1 and TRBJ2-3; D may be TRBD1 (7 bases). CDR3 size: 15 residues. V lost 4 bases and J 4 bases, leaving 16 bases between the germline ends. Germline V gene sequence: CDR1 SGHRS, CDR2 YFSETQ. This chain's CDR3 is CASSLRGVQSDTQYF. CDR3 bases: TGCGCCAGCAGCCTCAGGGGGGTACAGTCAGATACGCAGTATTTT.

The rearrangement links TRBV7-2 to TRBJ2-3, with 9 positions matching TRBD2. The CDR3 is 15 amino acids. V gave up 5 bases and J gave up 1 base; unmatched junction bases: 4. Germline V gene data show CDR1 as SGHTA and CDR2 as FQGNSA. CDR3 nucleotide sequence: TGTGCCAGCAGCACCCGACTAGCGGGCACAGATACGCAGTATTTT. This sequence encodes CASSTRLAGTDTQYF.

The rearrangement links TRBV28 to TRBJ1-4; TRBD1 matches at 7 bases. The CDR3 length is 14 residues. Germline assignment: CDR1 MDHEN and CDR2 SYDVKM. The V segment lost 6 bases and the J segment 6 bases; nucleotides outside the gene matches: 7. In nucleotides, the CDR3 is TGTGCCAGCAGCATCGGGACAGTCCATGAAAAACTGTTTTTT. Translating it yields CASSIGTVHEKLFF.

The V gene is TRBV5-4, the J gene TRBJ2-3; TRBD2 matches 9 bases. The J segment lost 1 base and the V segment lost 3 bases, leaving 6 bases of the junction unmatched. CDR1 is SGHNT and CDR2 is YYREEE in the germline V gene (reference sequence). The CDR3 covers 16 residues. For the CDR3, the DNA is TGTGCCAGCAGCTGGGAGCGGGGGGCCCGCACAGATACGCAGTATTTT. This encodes CASSWERGARTDTQYF.

In its sample, this clone was seen once. CDR3 nucleotides: TGTGCCAGCACCAAGAATCAGGGGTTGGGGAACACTGAAGCTTTCTTT. Protein sequence: CASTKNQGLGNTEAFF. The chain is built from TRBV9 and TRBJ1-1; possibly TRBD1 for D (6 bases). Germline V gene sequence: CDR1 SGDLS, CDR2 YYNGEE. The V gene lost 6 bases and the J gene lost 1 base, with 19 bases spanning the gap. The CDR3 totals 16 residues.

The chain uses TRBV5-1 and TRBJ1-1; D possibly corresponds to TRBD1 (5 bases). Germline CDR1 SGHRS, CDR2 YFSETQ. This CDR3 contains 15 residues. V lost 1 base and J lost 3, with 13 bases in between. The CDR3 nucleotides are TGCGCCAGCAGCTTGAGTGGGGGGATCGACACTGAAGCTTTCTTT. Protein sequence: CASSLSGGIDTEAFF.

J is TRBJ1-1 and V is TRBV5-4, with D perhaps matching TRBD1 (5 bases). The CDR3 runs 14 residues. Germline loops: CDR1 SGHNT, CDR2 YYREEE (reference sequence). With 7 bases removed from V and 11 bases from J, the gap between germline ends came to 24 bases. As DNA, the CDR3 is TGTGCCAGCGACGTTAGAGAATCAGGGAAGGAGGCTTTCTTT. This translates into CASDVRESGKEAFF.

The chain couples TRBV6-6 to TRBJ1-5, with D uncertain. V lost 5 bases to trimming and J lost 4 bases, with 9 bases between them. Germline loops: CDR1 MNHNY, CDR2 SVGAGI (reference sequence). CDR3 length: 13 residues. CDR3 loop: CASSILRNQPQHF. The CDR3, as DNA: TGTGCCAGCAGTATATTACGGAATCAGCCCCAGCATTTT.

This chain links TRBV18 with TRBJ2-4; D is ambiguous. The CDR3 sequence is 17 residues long. V was shortened by 1 base and J by 4 bases, with 17 bases between the two germline ends. The germline CDR1 and CDR2 sequences are KGHSH and LQKENI. CDR3 residues: CASSPLPMALSKNIQYF. DNA for the CDR3: TGTGCCAGCTCACCACTTCCAATGGCATTAAGTAAAAACATTCAGTACTTC.

This rearrangement joins TRBV2 to TRBJ1-2; 7 bases line up with TRBD1. Germline CDR1 is SNHLY and CDR2 is FYNNEI. With V trimmed by 1 base and J by 7 bases, 6 bases remained unmatched. The CDR3 consists of 14 residues. CDR3 region: CASSEGSTGFGYTF. As DNA, the CDR3 is TGTGCCAGCAGTGAAGGATCGACAGGGTTTGGCTACACCTTC.

The chain has TRBV28 and TRBJ2-3; TRBD2 might be the D (6 bases). The germline V gene has CDR1 MDHEN and CDR2 SYDVKM. V shed 3 bases and J shed 0 bases, with 13 bases lying between them. The CDR3 length is 16 residues. CDR3 region: CASSFMQGGSTDTQYF. The CDR3 bases are TGTGCCAGCAGTTTTATGCAGGGAGGTAGCACAGATACGCAGTATTTT.

CDR3 nucleotides: TGTGCCAGCAGCCGAAACAGGGACGAGGGGGCCAACGTCCTGACTTTC. As protein: CASSRNRDEGANVLTF. The rearrangement uses TRBV9 and TRBJ2-6; weak D call: TRBD1 (6 bases). The V and J ends lost 4 bases and 4 bases respectively, with 15 bases between them. This CDR3 comprises 16 residues. Germline values: CDR1 SGDLS, CDR2 YYNGEE.